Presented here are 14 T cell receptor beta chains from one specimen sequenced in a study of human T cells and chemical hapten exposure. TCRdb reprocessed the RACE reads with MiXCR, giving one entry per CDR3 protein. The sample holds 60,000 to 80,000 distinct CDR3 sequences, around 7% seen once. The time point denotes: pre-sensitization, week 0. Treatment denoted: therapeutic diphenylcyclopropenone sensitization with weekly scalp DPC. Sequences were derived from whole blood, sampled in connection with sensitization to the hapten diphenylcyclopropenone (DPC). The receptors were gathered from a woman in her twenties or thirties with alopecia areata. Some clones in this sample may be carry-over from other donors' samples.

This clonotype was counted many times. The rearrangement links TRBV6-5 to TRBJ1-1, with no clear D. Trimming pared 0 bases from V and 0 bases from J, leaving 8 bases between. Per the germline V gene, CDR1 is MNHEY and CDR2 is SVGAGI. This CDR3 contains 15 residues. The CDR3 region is CASSYSRELNTEAFF. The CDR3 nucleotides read TGTGCCAGCAGTTACTCGAGGGAGCTGAACACTGAAGCTTTCTTT.

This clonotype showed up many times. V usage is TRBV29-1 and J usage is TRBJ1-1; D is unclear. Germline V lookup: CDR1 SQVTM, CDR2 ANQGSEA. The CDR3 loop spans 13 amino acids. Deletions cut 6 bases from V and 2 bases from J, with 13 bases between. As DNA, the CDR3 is TGCAGCGTCTCTTCGTTCATAAACACTGAAGCTTTCTTT. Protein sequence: CSVSSFINTEAFF.

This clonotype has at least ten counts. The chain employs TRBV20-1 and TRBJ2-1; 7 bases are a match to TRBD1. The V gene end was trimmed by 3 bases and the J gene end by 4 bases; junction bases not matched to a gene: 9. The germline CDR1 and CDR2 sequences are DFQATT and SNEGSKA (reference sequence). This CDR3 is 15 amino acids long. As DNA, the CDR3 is TGCAGTGCTAGTGTACCAGGGGACAGTTACAATGAGCAGTTCTTC. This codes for CSASVPGDSYNEQFF.

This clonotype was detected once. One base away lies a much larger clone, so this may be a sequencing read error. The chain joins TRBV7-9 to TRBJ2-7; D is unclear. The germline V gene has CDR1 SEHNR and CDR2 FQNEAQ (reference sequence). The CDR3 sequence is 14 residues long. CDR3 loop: CASSLARSTYERYF. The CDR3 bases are TGTGCCAGCAGCTTAGCCAGGAGTACCTACGAGCGGTACTTC.

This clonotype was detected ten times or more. The CDR3: CASQGGTEAFF. In DNA, the CDR3 is TGTGCCAGCCAGGGGGGGACTGAAGCTTTCTTT. This chain joins TRBV27 and TRBJ1-1; 7 nucleotides agree with TRBD1. The ends lost 8 bases at V and 5 bases at J; junction bases unmatched: 2. Germline V gives CDR1 MNHEY, CDR2 SMNVEV (reference sequence). The CDR3 is 11 amino acids.

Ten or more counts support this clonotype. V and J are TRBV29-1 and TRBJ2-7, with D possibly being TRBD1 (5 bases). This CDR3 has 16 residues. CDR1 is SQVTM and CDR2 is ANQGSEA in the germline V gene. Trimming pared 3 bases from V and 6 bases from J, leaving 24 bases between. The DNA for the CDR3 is TGCAGCGTTGAGGTGGTCCGGGTGTCCTCTGGGGCCGAGCAGTACTTC. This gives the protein CSVEVVRVSSGAEQYF.

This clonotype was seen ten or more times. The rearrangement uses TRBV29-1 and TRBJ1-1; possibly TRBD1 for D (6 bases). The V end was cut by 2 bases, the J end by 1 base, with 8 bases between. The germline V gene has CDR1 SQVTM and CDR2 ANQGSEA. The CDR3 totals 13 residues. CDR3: CSVERQENTEAFF. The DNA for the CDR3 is TGCAGCGTTGAACGACAGGAGAACACTGAAGCTTTCTTT. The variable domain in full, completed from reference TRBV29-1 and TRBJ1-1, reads SAVISQKPSRDICQRGTSLTIQCQVDSQVTMMFWYRQQPGQSLTLIATANQGSEATYESGFVIDKFPISRPNLTFSTLTVSNMSPEDSSIYLCSVERQENTEAFFGQGTRLTVV.

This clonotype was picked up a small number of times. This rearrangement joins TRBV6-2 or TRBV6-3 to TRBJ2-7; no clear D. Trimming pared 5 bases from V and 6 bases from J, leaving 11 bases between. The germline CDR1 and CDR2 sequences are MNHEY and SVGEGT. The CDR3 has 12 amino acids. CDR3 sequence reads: CASSTRYSEQYF. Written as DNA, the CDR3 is TGTGCCAGCAGTACCCGTTACTCCGAGCAGTACTTC.

CDR3 nucleotides: TGTGCCTGGAGCCCGACAGGCCCCTATGGCTACACCTTC. Its translation: CAWSPTGPYGYTF. The chain recombines TRBV30 with TRBJ1-2; possibly TRBD1 for D (6 bases). CDR1 is GTSNPN and CDR2 is SVGIG in the germline V gene (reference sequence). Trimming cost V 3 bases and J 4 bases, with 12 bases left between them. The CDR3 totals 13 residues.

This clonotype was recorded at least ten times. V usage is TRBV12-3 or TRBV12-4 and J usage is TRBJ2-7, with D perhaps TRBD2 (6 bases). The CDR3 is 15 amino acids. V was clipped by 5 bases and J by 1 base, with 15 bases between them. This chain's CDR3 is CASSVRETGSYEQYF. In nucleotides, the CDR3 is TGTGCCAGCAGTGTTCGGGAGACCGGTTCCTACGAGCAGTACTTC.

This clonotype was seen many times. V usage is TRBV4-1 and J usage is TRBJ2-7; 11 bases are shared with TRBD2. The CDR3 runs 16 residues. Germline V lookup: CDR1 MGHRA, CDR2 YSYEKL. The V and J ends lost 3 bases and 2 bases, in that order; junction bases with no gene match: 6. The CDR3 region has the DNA TGCGCCAGCAGCCACGAACTAGCGGGGGACGCCTACGAGCAGTACTTC. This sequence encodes CASSHELAGDAYEQYF.

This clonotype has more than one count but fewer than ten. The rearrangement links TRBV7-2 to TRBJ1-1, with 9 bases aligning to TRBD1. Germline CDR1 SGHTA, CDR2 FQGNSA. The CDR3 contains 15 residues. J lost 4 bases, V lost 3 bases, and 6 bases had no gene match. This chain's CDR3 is CASSFGTGRATEAFF. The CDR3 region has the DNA TGTGCCAGCAGCTTTGGGACAGGGCGAGCCACTGAAGCTTTCTTT.

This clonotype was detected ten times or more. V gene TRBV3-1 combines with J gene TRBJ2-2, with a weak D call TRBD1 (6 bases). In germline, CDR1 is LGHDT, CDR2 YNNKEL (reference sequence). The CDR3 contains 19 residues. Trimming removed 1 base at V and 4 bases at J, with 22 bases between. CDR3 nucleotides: TGTGCCAGCAGCCAAGTGGGGGCTTCCTCGGGCCGCGGCACCGGGGAGCTGTTTTTT. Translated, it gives CASSQVGASSGRGTGELFF.

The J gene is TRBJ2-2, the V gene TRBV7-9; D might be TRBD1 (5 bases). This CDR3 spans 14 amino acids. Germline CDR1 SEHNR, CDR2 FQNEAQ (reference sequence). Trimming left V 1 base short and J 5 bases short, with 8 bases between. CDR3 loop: CASSLGGWTGELFF. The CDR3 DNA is TGTGCCAGCAGCTTAGGGGGCTGGACCGGGGAGCTGTTTTTT.